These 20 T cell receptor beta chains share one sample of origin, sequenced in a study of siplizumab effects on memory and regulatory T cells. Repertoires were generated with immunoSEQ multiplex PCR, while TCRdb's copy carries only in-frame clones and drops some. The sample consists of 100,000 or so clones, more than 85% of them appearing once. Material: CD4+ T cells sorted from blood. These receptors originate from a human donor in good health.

The CDR3 loop is CASSARLAGGPGDTQYF. DNA of the CDR3: TGCGCCAGCAGCGCCCGACTAGCGGGGGGGCCAGGAGATACGCAGTATTTT. The chain carries TRBV5-1 and TRBJ2-3; 14 nucleotides match TRBD2. Germline V lookup: CDR1 SGHRS, CDR2 YFSETQ. The V gene end was trimmed by 4 bases and the J gene end by 5 bases; junction bases not matched to a gene: 9. The CDR3 contains 17 residues.

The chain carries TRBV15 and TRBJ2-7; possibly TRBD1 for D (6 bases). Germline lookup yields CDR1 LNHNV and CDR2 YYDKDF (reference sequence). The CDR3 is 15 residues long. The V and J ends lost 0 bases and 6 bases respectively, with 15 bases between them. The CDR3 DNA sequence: TGTGCCACCAGCAGAGAGTGGAACAGGGCCAGCGAGCAGTACTTC. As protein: CATSREWNRASEQYF.

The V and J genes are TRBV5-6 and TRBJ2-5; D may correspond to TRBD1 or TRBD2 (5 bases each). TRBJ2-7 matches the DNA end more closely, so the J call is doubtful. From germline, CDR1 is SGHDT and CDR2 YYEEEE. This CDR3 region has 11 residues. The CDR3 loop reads CASSFGAEQYF. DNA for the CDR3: TGTGCCAGCAGCTTCGGGGCCGAGCAGTACTTC.

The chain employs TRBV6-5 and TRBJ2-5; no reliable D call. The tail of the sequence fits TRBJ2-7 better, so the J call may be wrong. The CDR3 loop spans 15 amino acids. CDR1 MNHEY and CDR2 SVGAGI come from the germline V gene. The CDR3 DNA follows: TGTGCCAGCAGCCACAAACCCAGCGCGGTCTACGAGCAGTACTTC. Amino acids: CASSHKPSAVYEQYF.

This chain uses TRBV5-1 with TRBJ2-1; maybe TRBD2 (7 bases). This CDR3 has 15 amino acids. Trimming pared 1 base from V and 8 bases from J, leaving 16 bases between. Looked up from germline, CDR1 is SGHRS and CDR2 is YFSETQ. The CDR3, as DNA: TGCGCCAGCAGCTTGTTTCGGGGGGCCTTGGATGAGCAGTTCTTC. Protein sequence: CASSLFRGALDEQFF.

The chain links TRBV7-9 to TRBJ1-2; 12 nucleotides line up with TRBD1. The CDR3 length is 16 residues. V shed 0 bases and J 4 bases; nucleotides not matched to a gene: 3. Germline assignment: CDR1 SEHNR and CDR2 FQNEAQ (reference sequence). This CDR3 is CASSLAGTGGLYGYTF. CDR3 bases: TGTGCCAGCAGCTTAGCTGGGACAGGGGGCCTCTATGGCTACACCTTC.

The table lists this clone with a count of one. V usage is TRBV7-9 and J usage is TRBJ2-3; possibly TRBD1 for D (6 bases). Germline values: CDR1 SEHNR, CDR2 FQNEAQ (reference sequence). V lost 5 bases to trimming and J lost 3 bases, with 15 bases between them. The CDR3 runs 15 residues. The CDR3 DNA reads TGTGCCAGCAGCCGATCGACAGGTTCTACAGATACGCAGTATTTT. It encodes CASSRSTGSTDTQYF.

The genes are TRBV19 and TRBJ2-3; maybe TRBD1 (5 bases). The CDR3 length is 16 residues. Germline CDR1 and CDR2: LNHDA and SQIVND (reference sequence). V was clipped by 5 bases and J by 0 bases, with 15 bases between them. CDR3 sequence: CASSLQGYPSTDTQYF. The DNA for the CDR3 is TGTGCCAGTAGTCTTCAGGGTTACCCCAGCACAGATACGCAGTATTTT.

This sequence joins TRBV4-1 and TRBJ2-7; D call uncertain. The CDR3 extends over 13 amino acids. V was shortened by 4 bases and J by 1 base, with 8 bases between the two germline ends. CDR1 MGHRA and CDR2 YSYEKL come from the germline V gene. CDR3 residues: CASSLQGSYEQYF. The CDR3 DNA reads TGCGCCAGCAGCCTGCAAGGGTCCTACGAGCAGTACTTC.

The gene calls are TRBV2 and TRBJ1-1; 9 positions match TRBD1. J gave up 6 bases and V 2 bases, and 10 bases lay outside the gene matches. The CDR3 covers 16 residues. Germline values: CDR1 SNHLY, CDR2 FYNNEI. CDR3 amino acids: CASSEIRGQGTAEAFF. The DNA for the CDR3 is TGTGCCAGCAGTGAAATTCGAGGACAGGGGACGGCTGAAGCTTTCTTT.

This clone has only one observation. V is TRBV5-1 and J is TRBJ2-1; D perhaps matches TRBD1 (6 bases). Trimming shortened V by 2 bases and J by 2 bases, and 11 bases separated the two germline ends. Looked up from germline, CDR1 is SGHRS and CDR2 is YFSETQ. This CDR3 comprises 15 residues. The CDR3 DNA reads TGCGCCAGCAGCTTAGGTACAGGGACCTACAATGAGCAGTTCTTC. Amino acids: CASSLGTGTYNEQFF.

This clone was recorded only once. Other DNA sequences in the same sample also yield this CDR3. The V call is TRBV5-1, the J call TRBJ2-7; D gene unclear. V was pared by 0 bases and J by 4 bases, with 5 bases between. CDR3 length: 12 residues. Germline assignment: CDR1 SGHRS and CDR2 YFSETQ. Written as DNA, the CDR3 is TGCGCCAGCAGCTTGGAAGGGTACGAGCAGTACTTC. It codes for CASSLEGYEQYF.

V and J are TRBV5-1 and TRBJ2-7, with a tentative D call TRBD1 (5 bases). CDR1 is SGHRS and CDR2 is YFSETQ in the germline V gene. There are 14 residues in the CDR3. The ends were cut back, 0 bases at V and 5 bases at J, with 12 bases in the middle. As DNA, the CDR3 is TGCGCCAGCAGCTTGGGGCAGGGCACGGACGAGCAGTACTTC. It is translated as CASSLGQGTDEQYF.

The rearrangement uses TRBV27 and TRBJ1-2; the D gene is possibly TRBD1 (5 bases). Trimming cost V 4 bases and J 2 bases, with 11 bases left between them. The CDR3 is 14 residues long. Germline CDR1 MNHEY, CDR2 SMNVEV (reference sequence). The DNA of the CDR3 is TGTGCCAGCAGTTGGGACCGAACGAACTATGGCTACACCTTC. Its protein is CASSWDRTNYGYTF.

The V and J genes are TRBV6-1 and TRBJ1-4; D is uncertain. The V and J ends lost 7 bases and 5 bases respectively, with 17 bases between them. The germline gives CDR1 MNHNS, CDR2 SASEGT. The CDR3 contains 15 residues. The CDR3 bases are TGTGCCAGCACCCTGACCAAGGGTGTAAATGAAAAACTGTTTTTT. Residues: CASTLTKGVNEKLFF.

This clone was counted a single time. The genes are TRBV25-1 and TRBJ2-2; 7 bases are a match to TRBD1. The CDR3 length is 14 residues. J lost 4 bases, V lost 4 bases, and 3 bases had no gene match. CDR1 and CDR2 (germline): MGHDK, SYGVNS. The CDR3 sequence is CASSGQGATGELFF. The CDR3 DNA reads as TGTGCCAGCAGTGGACAGGGAGCCACCGGGGAGCTGTTTTTT. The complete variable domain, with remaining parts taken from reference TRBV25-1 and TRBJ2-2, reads EADIYQTPRYLVIGTGKKITLECSQTMGHDKMYWYQQDPGMELHLIHYSYGVNSTEKGDLSSESTVSRIRTEHFPLTLESARPSHTSQYLCASSGQGATGELFFGEGSRLTVL.

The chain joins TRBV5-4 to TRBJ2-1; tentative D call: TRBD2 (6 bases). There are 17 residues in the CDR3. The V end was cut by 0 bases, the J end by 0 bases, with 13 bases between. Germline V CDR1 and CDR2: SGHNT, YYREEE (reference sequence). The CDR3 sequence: CASSLGRGFSSYNEQFF. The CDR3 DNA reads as TGTGCCAGCAGCTTGGGGAGGGGTTTTAGCTCCTACAATGAGCAGTTCTTC.

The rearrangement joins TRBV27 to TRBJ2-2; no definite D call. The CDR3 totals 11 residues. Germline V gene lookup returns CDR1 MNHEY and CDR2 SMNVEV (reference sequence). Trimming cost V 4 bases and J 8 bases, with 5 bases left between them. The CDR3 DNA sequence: TGTGCCAGCAGTTATGCGGGGGAGCTGTTTTTT. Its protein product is CASSYAGELFF.

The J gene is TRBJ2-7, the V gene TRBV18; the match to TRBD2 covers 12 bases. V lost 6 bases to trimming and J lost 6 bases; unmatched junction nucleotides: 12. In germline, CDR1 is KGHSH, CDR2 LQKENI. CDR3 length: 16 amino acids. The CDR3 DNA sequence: TGTGCCAGCTCCCCGAAACTAGCGGGAGGCCCTATCGAGCAGTACTTC. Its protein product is CASSPKLAGGPIEQYF.

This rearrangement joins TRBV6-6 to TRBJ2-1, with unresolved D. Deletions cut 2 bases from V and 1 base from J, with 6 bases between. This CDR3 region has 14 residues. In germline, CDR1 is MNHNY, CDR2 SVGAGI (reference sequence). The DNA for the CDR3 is TGTGCCAGCAGTTACGGTGCATCCTACAATGAGCAGTTCTTC. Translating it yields CASSYGASYNEQFF.